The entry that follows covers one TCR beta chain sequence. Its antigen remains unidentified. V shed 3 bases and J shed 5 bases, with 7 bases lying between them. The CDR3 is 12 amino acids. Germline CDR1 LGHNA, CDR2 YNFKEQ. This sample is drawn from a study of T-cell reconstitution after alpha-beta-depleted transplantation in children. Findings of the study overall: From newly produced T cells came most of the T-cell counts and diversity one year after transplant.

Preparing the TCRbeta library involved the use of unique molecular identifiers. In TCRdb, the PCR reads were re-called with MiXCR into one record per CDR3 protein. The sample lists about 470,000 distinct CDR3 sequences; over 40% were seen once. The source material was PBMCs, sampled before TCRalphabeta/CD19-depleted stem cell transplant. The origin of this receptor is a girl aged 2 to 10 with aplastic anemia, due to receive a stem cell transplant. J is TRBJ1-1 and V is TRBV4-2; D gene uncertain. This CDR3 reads CASSHFETEAFF. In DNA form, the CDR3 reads TGTGCCAGCAGCCACTTTGAAACTGAAGCTTTCTTT.